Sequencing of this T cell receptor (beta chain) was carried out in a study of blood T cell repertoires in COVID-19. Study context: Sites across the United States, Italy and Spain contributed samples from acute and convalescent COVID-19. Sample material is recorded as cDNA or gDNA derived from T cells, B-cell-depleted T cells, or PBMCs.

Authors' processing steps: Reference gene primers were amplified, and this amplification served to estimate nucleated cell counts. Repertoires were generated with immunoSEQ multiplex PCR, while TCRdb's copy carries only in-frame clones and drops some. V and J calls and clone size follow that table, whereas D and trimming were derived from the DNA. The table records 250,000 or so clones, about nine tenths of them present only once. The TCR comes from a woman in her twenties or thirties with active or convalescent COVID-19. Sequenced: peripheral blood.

In DNA form, the CDR3 reads TGCGCCAGCAGCCAAGAATGGGCTGGCAGGGGTATACGGAACACTGAAGCTTTCTTT. As protein: CASSQEWAGRGIRNTEAFF. The chain employs TRBV4-1 and TRBJ1-1; TRBD1 might be the D (6 bases). The ends were cut back, 0 bases at V and 1 base at J, with 21 bases in the middle. The CDR3 length is 19 residues. Germline V CDR1 and CDR2: MGHRA, YSYEKL.